This is a list of T cell receptor beta chains from one sample in a study of metastatic and nonmetastatic thyroid tumors. TCRdb re-called clones via MiXCR from the PCR reads. The data hold approximately 7,100 clones, with 32% observed a single time. The specimen was tumor tissue. These receptor sequences come from a female donor with papillary thyroid cancer or a benign thyroid nodule (not recorded which). Some clones in this sample may be carry-over from other donors' samples. Each CDR3 is given with its conserved first and last residue. Fields, in order: J gene, V gene, clone size, CDR3 length, CDR3 protein. A row's size may be missing; if present it is once, few, many or a size class.

TRBJ1-5,TRBV28,NA,13,CASSSQGRQPQHF
TRBJ2-7,TRBV13,NA,20,CASSRLRTGVMGVFSYEQYF
TRBJ2-1,TRBV28,NA,15,CASSLQGGFYNERFF
TRBJ2-3,TRBV2,many,14,CASSERELSDTQYF
TRBJ2-5,TRBV5-1,many,17,CASSFGGQGGGQETQYF
TRBJ2-2,TRBV6-6,NA,16,CASSYSTAGGTGELFF
TRBJ2-5,TRBV18,medium-sized,13,CASSSAVTQTQYF
TRBJ2-7,TRBV20-1,medium-sized,15,CSARDGTGTSYEQYF
TRBJ2-1,TRBV30,NA,16,CAWSDISGFSYNEQFF
TRBJ2-7,TRBV28,large,12,CASSYRPSEQYF
TRBJ1-1,TRBV20-1,NA,12,CSARRGTDEAFF
TRBJ2-7,TRBV27,few,13,CASSPLNSYEQYF
TRBJ1-4,TRBV12-3/TRBV12-4,medium-sized,15,CASSPRGSNNEKLFF
TRBJ1-3,TRBV27,NA,15,CASSMGQGAGNTIYF
TRBJ2-5,TRBV18,NA,11,CASSPAHTQYF
TRBJ1-6,TRBV5-1,once,13,CASCSTGDSALHF
TRBJ2-3,TRBV4-1,many,18,CASSQSTSGSGGTDTQYF
TRBJ2-1,TRBV27,NA,14,CASSLGTTNNEYFF
TRBJ2-1,TRBV20-1,NA,15,CSAALAGRAYNQQIF
TRBJ2-4,TRBV5-1,NA,16,CASSLPTGTRKNIQYF
TRBJ2-1,TRBV18,many,20,CASSPLATVGGGSSYNEQFF
TRBJ2-1,TRBV20-1,once,13,CSARIFGGQEQFF